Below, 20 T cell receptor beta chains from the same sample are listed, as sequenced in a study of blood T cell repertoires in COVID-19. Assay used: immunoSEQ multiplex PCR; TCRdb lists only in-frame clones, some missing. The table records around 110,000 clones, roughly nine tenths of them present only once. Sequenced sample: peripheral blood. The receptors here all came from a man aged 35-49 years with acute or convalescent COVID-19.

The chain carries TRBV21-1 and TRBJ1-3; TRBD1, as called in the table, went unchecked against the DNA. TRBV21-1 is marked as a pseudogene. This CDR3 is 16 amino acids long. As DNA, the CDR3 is TGTGCCAGCAGCCCCCGACAGGGACCCTCTGGAAACACCATATATTTT. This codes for CASSPRQGPSGNTIYF.

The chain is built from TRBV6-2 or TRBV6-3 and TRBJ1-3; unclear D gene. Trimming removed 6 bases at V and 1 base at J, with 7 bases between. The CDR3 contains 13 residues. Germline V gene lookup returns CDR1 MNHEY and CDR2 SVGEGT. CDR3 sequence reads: CASRPYSGNTIYF. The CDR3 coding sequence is TGTGCCAGCAGACCTTATTCTGGAAACACCATATATTTT.

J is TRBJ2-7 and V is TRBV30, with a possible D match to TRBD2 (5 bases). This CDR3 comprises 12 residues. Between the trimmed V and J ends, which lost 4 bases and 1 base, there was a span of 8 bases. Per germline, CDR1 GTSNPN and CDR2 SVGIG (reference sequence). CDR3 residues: CAWMGSSYEQYF. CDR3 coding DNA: TGTGCCTGGATGGGGAGTTCCTACGAGCAGTACTTC.

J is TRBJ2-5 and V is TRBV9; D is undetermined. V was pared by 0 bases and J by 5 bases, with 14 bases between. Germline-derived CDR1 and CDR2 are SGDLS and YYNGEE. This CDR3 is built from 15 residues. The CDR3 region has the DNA TGTGCCAGCAGCGTAGCCCCGGGTCATGGCGAGACCCAGTACTTC. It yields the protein CASSVAPGHGETQYF.

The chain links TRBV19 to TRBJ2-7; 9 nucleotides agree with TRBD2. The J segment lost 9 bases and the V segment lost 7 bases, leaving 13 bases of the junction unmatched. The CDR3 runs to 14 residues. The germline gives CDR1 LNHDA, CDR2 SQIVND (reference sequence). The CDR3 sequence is CASIASGMVVGQYF. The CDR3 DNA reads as TGTGCCAGTATTGCTAGCGGGATGGTAGTGGGGCAGTACTTC.

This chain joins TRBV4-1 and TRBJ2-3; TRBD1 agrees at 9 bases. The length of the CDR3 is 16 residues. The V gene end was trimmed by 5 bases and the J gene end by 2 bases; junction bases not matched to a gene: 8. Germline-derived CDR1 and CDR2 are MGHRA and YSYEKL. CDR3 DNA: TGCGCCAGCAGCTTCCGGGACAGGGCTATCACAGATACGCAGTATTTT. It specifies CASSFRDRAITDTQYF.

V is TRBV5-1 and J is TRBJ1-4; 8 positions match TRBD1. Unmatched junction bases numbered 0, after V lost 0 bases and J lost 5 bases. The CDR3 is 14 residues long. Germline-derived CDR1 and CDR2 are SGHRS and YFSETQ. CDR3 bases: TGCGCCAGCAGCTTGGGACAGGGGAATGAAAAACTGTTTTTT. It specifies CASSLGQGNEKLFF.

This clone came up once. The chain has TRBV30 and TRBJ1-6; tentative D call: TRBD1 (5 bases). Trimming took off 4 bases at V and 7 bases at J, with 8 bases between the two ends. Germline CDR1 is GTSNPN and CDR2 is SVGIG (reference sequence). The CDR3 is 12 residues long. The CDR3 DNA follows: TGTGCCTGGACAGGGCTAAATTCACCCCTCCACTTT. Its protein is CAWTGLNSPLHF.

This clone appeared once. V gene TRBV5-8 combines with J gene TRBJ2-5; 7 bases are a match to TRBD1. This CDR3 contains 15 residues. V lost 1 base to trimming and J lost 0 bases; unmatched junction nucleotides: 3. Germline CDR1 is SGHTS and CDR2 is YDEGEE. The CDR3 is CASSLMGQNQETQYF. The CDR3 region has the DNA TGTGCCAGCAGCTTGATGGGACAGAACCAAGAGACCCAGTACTTC. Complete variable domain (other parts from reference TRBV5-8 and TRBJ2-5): EAGVTQSPTHLIKTRGQQATLRCSPISGHTSVYWYQQALGLGLQFLLWYDEGEERNRGNFPPRFSGRQFPNYSSELNVNALELEDSALYLCASSLMGQNQETQYFGPGTRLLVL.

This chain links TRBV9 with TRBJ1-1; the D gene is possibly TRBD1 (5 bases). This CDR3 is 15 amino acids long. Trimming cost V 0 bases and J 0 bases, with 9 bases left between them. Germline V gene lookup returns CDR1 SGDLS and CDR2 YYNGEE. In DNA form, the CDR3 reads TGTGCCAGCAGCGTAGTTCCAGGGCTGAACACTGAAGCTTTCTTT. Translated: CASSVVPGLNTEAFF.

CDR3 nucleotides: TGCGCCAGCAGCTTGGACCAGGGACATGAAGCTTTCTTT. Protein product: CASSLDQGHEAFF. This chain uses TRBV5-1 with TRBJ1-1, with TRBD1 as a possible D gene (6 bases). The germline V gene encodes CDR1 SGHRS and CDR2 YFSETQ. V shed 0 bases and J shed 7 bases, with 10 bases lying between them. This CDR3 has 13 amino acids.

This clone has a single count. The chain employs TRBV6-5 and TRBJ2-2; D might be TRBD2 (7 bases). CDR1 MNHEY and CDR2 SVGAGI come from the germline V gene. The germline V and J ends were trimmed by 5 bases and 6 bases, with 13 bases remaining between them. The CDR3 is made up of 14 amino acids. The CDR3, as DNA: TGTGCCAGCAGTCGGGGGGCGCGGGCCGGGGAGCTGTTTTTT. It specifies CASSRGARAGELFF.

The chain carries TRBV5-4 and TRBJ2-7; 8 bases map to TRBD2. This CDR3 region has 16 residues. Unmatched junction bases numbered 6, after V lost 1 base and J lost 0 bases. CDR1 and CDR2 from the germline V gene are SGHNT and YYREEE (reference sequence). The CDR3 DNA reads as TGTGCCAGCAGCTTGAGTAGGGCGGGGGGCTCCTACGAGCAGTACTTC. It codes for CASSLSRAGGSYEQYF.

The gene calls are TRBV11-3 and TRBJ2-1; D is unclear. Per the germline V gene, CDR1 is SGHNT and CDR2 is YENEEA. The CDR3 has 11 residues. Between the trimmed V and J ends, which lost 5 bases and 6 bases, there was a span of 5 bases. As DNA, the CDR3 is TGTGCCAGCAGCAAGAGCAATGAGCAGTTCTTC. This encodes CASSKSNEQFF. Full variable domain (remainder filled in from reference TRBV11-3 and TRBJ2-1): EAGVVQSPRYKIIEKKQPVAFWCNPISGHNTLYWYLQNLGQGPELLIRYENEEAVDDSQLPKDRFSAERLKGVDSTLKIQPAELGDSAVYLCASSKSNEQFFGPGTRLTVL.

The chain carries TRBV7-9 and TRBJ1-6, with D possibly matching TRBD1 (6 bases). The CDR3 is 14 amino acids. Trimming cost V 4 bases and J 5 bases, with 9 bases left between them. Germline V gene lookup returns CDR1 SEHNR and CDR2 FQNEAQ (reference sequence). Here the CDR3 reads CASSYPGDNSPLHF. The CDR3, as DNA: TGTGCCAGCAGCTACCCAGGGGATAATTCACCCCTCCACTTT.

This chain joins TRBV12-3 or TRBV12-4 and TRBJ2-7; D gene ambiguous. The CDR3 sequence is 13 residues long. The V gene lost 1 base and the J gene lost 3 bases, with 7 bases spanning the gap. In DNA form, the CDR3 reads TGTGCCAGCAGTTTAGTCGGTAGCTACGAGCAGTACTTC. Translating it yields CASSLVGSYEQYF.

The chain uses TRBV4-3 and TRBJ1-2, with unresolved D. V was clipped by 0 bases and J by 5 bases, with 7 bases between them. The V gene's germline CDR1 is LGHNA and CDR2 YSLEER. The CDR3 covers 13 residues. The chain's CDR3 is CASSQDAGYGYTF. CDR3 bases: TGCGCCAGCAGCCAAGATGCGGGGTATGGCTACACCTTC.

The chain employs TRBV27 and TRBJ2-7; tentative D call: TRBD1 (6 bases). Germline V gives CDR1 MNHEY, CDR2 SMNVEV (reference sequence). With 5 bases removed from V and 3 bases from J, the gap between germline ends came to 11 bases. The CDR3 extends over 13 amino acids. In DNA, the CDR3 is TGTGCCAGCAGTAGACAGGCCTACTACGAGCAGTACTTC. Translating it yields CASSRQAYYEQYF.

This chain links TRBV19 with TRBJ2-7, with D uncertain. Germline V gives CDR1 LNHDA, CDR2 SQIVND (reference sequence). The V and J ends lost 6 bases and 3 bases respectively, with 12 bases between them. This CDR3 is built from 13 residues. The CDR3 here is CASSPVANYEQYF. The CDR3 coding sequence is TGTGCCAGTAGCCCGGTCGCTAACTACGAGCAGTACTTC.

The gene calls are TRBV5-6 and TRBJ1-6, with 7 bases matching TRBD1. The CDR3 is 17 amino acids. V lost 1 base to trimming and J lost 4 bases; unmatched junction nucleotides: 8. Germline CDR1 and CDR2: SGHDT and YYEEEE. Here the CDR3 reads CASSLTGTAMYNSPLHF. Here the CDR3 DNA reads TGTGCCAGCAGCTTGACCGGGACAGCCATGTATAATTCACCCCTCCACTTT. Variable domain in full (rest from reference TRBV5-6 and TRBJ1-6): DAGVTQSPTHLIKTRGQQVTLRCSPKSGHDTVSWYQQALGQGPQFIFQYYEEEERQRGNFPDRFSGHQFPNYSSELNVNALLLGDSALYLCASSLTGTAMYNSPLHFGNGTRLTVT.